This T cell receptor beta chain emerged from a study of T cells in Graves' hyperthyroidism and ophthalmopathy. Overall study findings and caveats: Model-based prediction identified ophthalmopathy a median around 6.7 months prior to its onset.

Amplified TCR beta CDR3 regions came from RNA transcripts. HTBI primers drove first-round RT-PCR of the TCR CDR3. TCRdb ran MiXCR on the multiplex PCR reads and lists one entry per CDR3 protein. The sample shows around 250,000 distinct CDR3 sequences, over 20% of them seen only once. A note on this clonotype: Antigen: not known. One junction end does not reproduce the germline sequence, and a read error may be involved.

It was 10 ml of fresh peripheral blood that supplied the PBMCs. CDR1 and CDR2 (germline): SGHRS, YFSETQ. The CDR3 runs 15 residues. The chain links TRBV5-1 to TRBJ2-7, with TRBD1 matching 7 bases. This sequence originates from a woman aged 40 to 49 with Graves' ophthalmopathy. The sequenced sample consisted of blood. CDR3 sequence: CASSLWIGGEVEQCF. Here the CDR3 DNA reads TGCGCCAGCAGCTTGTGGATAGGGGGCGAGGTCGAGCAGTGCTTC.